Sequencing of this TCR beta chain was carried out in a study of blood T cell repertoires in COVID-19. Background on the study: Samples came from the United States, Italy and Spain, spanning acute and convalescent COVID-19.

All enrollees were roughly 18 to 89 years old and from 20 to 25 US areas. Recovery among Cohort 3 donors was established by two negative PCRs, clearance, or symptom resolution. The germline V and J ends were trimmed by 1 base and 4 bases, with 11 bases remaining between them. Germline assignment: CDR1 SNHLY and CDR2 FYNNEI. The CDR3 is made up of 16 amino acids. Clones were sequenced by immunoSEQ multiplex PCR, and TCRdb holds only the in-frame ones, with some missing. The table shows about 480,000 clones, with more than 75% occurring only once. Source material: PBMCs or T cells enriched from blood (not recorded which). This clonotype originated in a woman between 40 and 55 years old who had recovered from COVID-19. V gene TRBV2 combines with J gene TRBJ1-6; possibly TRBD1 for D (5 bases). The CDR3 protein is CASSEGYPGYNSPLHF. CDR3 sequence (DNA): TGTGCCAGCAGTGAAGGGTATCCAGGGTATAATTCACCCCTCCACTTT.